Each of the 21 T cell receptor beta chains below was sequenced from the same sample in a study of T cell responses to AZD1222 COVID-19 vaccine. Profiling relied on immunoSEQ multiplex PCR, and the TCRdb table lists in-frame clones only, not all of them. The repertoire holds under 50,000 clones, with about nine tenths as singletons. Sequences were derived from peripheral blood, sampled 28 days after the second dose of the MenACWY control vaccine. The receptors were gathered from an adult who received the MenACWY meningococcal vaccine as a control.

This chain links TRBV19 with TRBJ2-1; 15 nucleotides line up with TRBD2. The CDR3 is made up of 16 amino acids. Losses at the gene ends were 1 base for V and 11 bases for J; bases not matched to a gene: 6. Germline V gene sequence: CDR1 LNHDA, CDR2 SQIVND (reference sequence). The CDR3: CASSIGGLAGGRKQFF. The CDR3, as DNA: TGTGCCAGTAGTATAGGGGGACTAGCGGGAGGCCGGAAGCAGTTCTTC.

The chain couples TRBV29-1 to TRBJ1-5; D uncertain. This CDR3 has 12 residues. V gave up 7 bases and J gave up 4 bases, with 11 bases separating them. The germline CDR1 and CDR2 sequences are SQVTM and ANQGSEA. The CDR3 DNA is TGCAGCGGGGGTGGCTATAATCAGCCCCAGCATTTT. Encoded protein: CSGGGYNQPQHF.

The chain has TRBV5-1 and TRBJ2-1; 14 bases map to TRBD2. The trim removed 4 bases at V and 6 bases at J, leaving 6 bases unmatched. From germline, CDR1 is SGHRS and CDR2 YFSETQ. CDR3 size: 16 residues. Written as DNA, the CDR3 is TGCGCCAGCAGCGTTCCGGGACTAGCGGGAGTCAATGAGCAGTTCTTC. Its protein is CASSVPGLAGVNEQFF. Based on the CDR3 plus reference TRBV5-1 and TRBJ2-1, the full variable domain is KAGVTQTPRYLIKTRGQQVTLSCSPISGHRSVSWYQQTPGQGLQFLFEYFSETQRNKGNFPGRFSGRQFSNSRSEMNVSTLELGDSALYLCASSVPGLAGVNEQFFGPGTRLTVL.

V and J are TRBV4-1 and TRBJ1-5, with D possibly matching TRBD1 (6 bases). The V end lost 0 bases, the J end lost 6 bases, and 18 bases lay between the germline ends. The CDR3 is 17 amino acids. The germline CDR1 and CDR2 sequences are MGHRA and YSYEKL. The CDR3 here is CASSQDHETGLLQPQHF. The CDR3 nucleotides read TGCGCCAGCAGCCAAGATCACGAGACAGGTCTACTTCAGCCCCAGCATTTT.

This clone is a singleton in its sample. CDR3 residues: CASSYGVYEQYF. CDR3 nucleotides: TGTGCCAGCAGCTACGGGGTGTACGAGCAGTACTTC. The V gene is TRBV5-5, the J gene TRBJ2-7, with D perhaps TRBD2 (5 bases). The length of the CDR3 is 12 residues. Germline V lookup: CDR1 SGHKS, CDR2 YYEKEE (reference sequence). V lost 3 bases to trimming and J lost 4 bases, with 8 bases between them.

The gene calls are TRBV30 and TRBJ1-3; D unresolved. The CDR3 is 14 residues long. V gave up 2 bases and J gave up 0 bases, with 8 bases separating them. Germline V lookup: CDR1 GTSNPN, CDR2 SVGIG (reference sequence). For the CDR3, the DNA is TGTGCCTGGAGTTATACAACCTCTGGAAACACCATATATTTT. It is translated as CAWSYTTSGNTIYF.

This chain connects TRBV2 to TRBJ2-5, with TRBD2 as a possible D gene (5 bases). The V gene lost 7 bases and the J gene lost 2 bases, with 14 bases spanning the gap. This CDR3 is 14 amino acids long. The germline gives CDR1 SNHLY, CDR2 FYNNEI. In nucleotides, the CDR3 is TGTGCCAGCAAGGAGCGGTCGGGTCAAGAGACCCAGTACTTC. Its protein is CASKERSGQETQYF.

Of note for this clone: Other nucleotide sequences in the sample specify the same CDR3. The chain recombines TRBV9 with TRBJ1-3; D unresolved. The CDR3 loop spans 14 amino acids. V was clipped by 1 base and J by 0 bases, with 5 bases between them. The germline CDR1 and CDR2 sequences are SGDLS and YYNGEE. The CDR3 DNA sequence: TGTGCCAGCAGCGTAACCGACTCTGGAAACACCATATATTTT. Amino acids: CASSVTDSGNTIYF.

The chain links TRBV28 to TRBJ1-3, with unresolved D. CDR3 length equals 14 residues. Trimming took off 5 bases at V and 3 bases at J, with 11 bases between the two ends. Germline CDR1 MDHEN, CDR2 SYDVKM. The CDR3 DNA follows: TGTGCCAGCAGTCCCGCCGGAAGTGGAAACACCATATATTTT. Amino acids: CASSPAGSGNTIYF.

J is TRBJ2-7 and V is TRBV27; TRBD2 is a possible D gene (6 bases). V was shortened by 6 bases and J by 7 bases, with 19 bases between the two germline ends. This CDR3 is 14 amino acids long. Germline V lookup: CDR1 MNHEY, CDR2 SMNVEV (reference sequence). The CDR3: CASRVKLAQGEQYF. The CDR3 nucleotides are TGTGCCAGCAGAGTTAAACTAGCTCAAGGAGAGCAGTACTTC.

V gene TRBV7-9 combines with J gene TRBJ2-7, with D maybe TRBD2 (7 bases). The V gene's germline CDR1 is SEHNR and CDR2 FQNEAQ (reference sequence). Trimming removed 2 bases at V and 6 bases at J, with 17 bases between. This CDR3 spans 15 amino acids. The CDR3 region is CASSLPGGRGSEQYF. In DNA form, the CDR3 reads TGTGCCAGCAGCTTACCCGGGGGGCGCGGGAGCGAGCAGTACTTC.

The chain employs TRBV3-1 (or the pseudogene TRBV3-2) and TRBJ1-2, with TRBD1 matching 9 bases. V dropped 4 bases and J dropped 8; count of bases not matched to a gene: 8. The CDR3 runs 14 residues. Germline V lookup: CDR1 LGHDT, CDR2 YNNKEL (reference sequence). The CDR3 nucleotides read TGTGCCAGCAGCCGCCGCGGGACAGGGAGGGGCTACACCTTC. It encodes CASSRRGTGRGYTF.

The count of this clone is one. The chain carries TRBV7-9 and TRBJ2-1, with TRBD2 matching 7 bases. The V and J ends lost 5 bases and 3 bases, in that order; junction bases with no gene match: 7. The germline V gene has CDR1 SEHNR and CDR2 FQNEAQ (reference sequence). This CDR3 is 15 amino acids long. CDR3 sequence: CASSPSGARYNEQFF. The CDR3 nucleotides read TGTGCCAGCAGCCCTAGCGGAGCCCGCTACAATGAGCAGTTCTTC.

This clone was detected only once. The rearrangement joins TRBV29-1 to TRBJ1-2, with 9 bases fitting TRBD1. This CDR3 region has 16 residues. Germline V gene data show CDR1 as SQVTM and CDR2 as ANQGSEA. V was clipped by 4 bases and J by 7 bases; unmatched bases: 16. In DNA form, the CDR3 reads TGCAGCGTTGGTGAGACAGGGGGTTCAGTATCTCGTGGCTACACCTTC. Translation gives CSVGETGGSVSRGYTF.

The chain joins TRBV10-2 to TRBJ2-1; D remains unclear. Per the germline V gene, CDR1 is WSHSY and CDR2 is SAAADI. There are 14 residues in the CDR3. Trimming shortened V by 6 bases and J by 0 bases, and 9 bases separated the two germline ends. The CDR3 sequence is CASRDGSSYNEQFF. The CDR3 nucleotides are TGCGCCAGCAGAGACGGAAGCTCCTACAATGAGCAGTTCTTC.

The rearrangement links TRBV4-1 to TRBJ2-2; 10 bases map to TRBD2. V shed 0 bases, J shed 5 bases, and the junction held 9 bases outside the gene matches. Germline V lookup: CDR1 MGHRA, CDR2 YSYEKL. The CDR3 covers 18 residues. CDR3 sequence (DNA): TGCGCCAGCAGCCAAGACATGCCTAGCGGGAGTCGTACCGGGGAGCTGTTTTTT. Translated: CASSQDMPSGSRTGELFF.

The chain recombines TRBV20-1 with TRBJ2-7, with D tentatively TRBD1 (6 bases). Germline V gene data show CDR1 as DFQATT and CDR2 as SNEGSKA (reference sequence). The V and J ends lost 6 bases and 6 bases respectively, with 21 bases between them. This CDR3 contains 14 residues. The CDR3 sequence: CSASKGARGSEQYF. The CDR3, as DNA: TGCAGTGCCAGTAAAGGGGCCAGGGGCTCCGAGCAGTACTTC.

The chain recombines TRBV4-1 with TRBJ2-1, with 9 bases fitting TRBD1. The ends lost 0 bases at V and 5 bases at J; junction bases unmatched: 11. Per germline, CDR1 MGHRA and CDR2 YSYEKL. The CDR3 sequence is 18 residues long. For the CDR3, the DNA is TGCGCCAGCAGCCAAGATTGGGGTGGGACAGGGCCCCACAATGAGCAGTTCTTC. Translated, it gives CASSQDWGGTGPHNEQFF.

The rearrangement joins TRBV10-1 to TRBJ2-1; possibly TRBD2 for D (5 bases). The V gene's germline CDR1 is WNHNN and CDR2 SYGVQD (reference sequence). This CDR3 contains 18 residues. V dropped 0 bases and J dropped 0 bases, with 15 bases sitting between them. Here the CDR3 DNA reads TGCGCCAGCAGTGAGTCGAGCCCCCGAGCGGTCTCCTACAATGAGCAGTTCTTC. Translation gives CASSESSPRAVSYNEQFF.

This sequence joins TRBV10-2 and TRBJ1-4; possible D gene TRBD1, 5 bases. Germline CDR1 and CDR2: WSHSY and SAAADI. V dropped 2 bases and J dropped 12 bases, with 16 bases sitting between them. The CDR3 is 14 amino acids. The CDR3 here is CASSENRGVGELFF. The CDR3, as DNA: TGCGCCAGCAGTGAGAATCGGGGGGTTGGAGAACTGTTTTTT.

CDR3: CASSPVGVGTEAFF. CDR3 sequence (DNA): TGTGCCAGCAGTCCAGTTGGTGTCGGCACTGAAGCTTTCTTT. V usage is TRBV6-5 and J usage is TRBJ1-1; no clear D. This CDR3 is 14 amino acids long. Trimming removed 5 bases at V and 4 bases at J, with 14 bases between. Germline lookup yields CDR1 MNHEY and CDR2 SVGAGI.